This T cell receptor (beta chain) was sequenced for a study of blood T cell repertoires in COVID-19. Assay: immunoSEQ multiplex PCR; the TCRdb copy retains only in-frame clones and omits some. The data show 130,000 or so clones, around 77% seen once. The CDR3 has 13 amino acids. In germline, CDR1 is SQVTM, CDR2 ANQGSEA. Trimming cost V 8 bases and J 1 base; bases outside gene matches: 5. The chain joins TRBV29-1 to TRBJ1-1, with 9 positions matching TRBD1. The receptor was derived from a man between 60 and 75 years old with active or convalescent COVID-19. The material sequenced was peripheral blood. As DNA, the CDR3 is TGCAGCATCCGGGACAGGGCGAACACTGAAGCTTTCTTT. Translation gives CSIRDRANTEAFF.